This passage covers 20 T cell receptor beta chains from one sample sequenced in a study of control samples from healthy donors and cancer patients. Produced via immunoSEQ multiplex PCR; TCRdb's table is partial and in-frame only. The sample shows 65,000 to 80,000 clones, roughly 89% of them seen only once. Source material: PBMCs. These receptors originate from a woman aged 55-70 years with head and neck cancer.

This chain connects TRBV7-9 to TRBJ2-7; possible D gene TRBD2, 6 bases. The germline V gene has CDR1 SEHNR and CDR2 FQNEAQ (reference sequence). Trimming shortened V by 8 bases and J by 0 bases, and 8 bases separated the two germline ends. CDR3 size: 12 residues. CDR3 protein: CASGGHSYEQYF. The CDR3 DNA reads TGTGCCAGCGGAGGGCACTCCTACGAGCAGTACTTC.

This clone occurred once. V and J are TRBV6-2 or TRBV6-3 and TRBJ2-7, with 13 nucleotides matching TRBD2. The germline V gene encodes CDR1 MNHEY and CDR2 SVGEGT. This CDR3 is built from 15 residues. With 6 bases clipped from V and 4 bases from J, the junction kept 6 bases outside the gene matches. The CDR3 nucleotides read TGTGCCAGCAGCCAGGGACTAGCGGGATCATACGAGCAGTACTTC. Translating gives CASSQGLAGSYEQYF.

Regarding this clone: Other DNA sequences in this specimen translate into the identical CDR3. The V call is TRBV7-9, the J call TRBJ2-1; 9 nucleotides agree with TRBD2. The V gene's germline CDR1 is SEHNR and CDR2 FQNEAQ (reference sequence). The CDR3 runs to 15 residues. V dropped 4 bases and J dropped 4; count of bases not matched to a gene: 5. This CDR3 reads CASSSGLAEYNEQFF. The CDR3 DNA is TGTGCCAGCAGCTCGGGACTAGCAGAATACAATGAGCAGTTCTTC.

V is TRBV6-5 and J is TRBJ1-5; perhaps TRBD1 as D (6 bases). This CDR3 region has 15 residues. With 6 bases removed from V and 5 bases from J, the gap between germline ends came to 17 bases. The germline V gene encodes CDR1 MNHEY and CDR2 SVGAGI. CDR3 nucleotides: TGTGCCAGCAGCCAACAGGGACGGCGAGATCAGCCCCAGCATTTT. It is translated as CASSQQGRRDQPQHF.

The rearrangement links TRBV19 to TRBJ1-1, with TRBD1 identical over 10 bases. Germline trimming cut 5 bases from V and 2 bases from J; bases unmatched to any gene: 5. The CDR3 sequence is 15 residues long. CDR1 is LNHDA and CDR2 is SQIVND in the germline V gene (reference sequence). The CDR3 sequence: CASSAGTGENTEAFF. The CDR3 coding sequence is TGTGCCAGTAGTGCTGGGACAGGGGAAAACACTGAAGCTTTCTTT. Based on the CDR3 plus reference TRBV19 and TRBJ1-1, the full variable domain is DGGITQSPKYLFRKEGQNVTLSCEQNLNHDAMYWYRQDPGQGLRLIYYSQIVNDFQKGDIAEGYSVSREKKESFPLTVTSAQKNPTAFYLCASSAGTGENTEAFFGQGTRLTVV.

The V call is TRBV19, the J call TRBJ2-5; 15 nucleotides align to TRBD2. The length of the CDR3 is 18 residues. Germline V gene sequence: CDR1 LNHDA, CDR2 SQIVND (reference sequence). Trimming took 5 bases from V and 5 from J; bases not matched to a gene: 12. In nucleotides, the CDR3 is TGTGCCAGTAGTGCCCCTAGGGGGACTAGCGGGAGGATTGAGACCCAGTACTTC. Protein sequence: CASSAPRGTSGRIETQYF.

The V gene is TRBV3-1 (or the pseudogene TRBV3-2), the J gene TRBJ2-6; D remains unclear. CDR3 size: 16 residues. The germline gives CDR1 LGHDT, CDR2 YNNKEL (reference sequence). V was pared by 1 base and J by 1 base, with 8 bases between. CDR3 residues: CASSQGMRSGANVLTF. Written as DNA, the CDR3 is TGTGCCAGCAGCCAAGGTATGCGATCTGGGGCCAACGTCCTGACTTTC.

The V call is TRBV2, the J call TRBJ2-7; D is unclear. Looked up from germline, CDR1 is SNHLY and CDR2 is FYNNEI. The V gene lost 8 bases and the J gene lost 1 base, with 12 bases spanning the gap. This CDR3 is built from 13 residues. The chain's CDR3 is CASHKETSYEQYF. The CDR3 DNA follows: TGTGCCAGCCACAAGGAGACTTCCTACGAGCAGTACTTC.

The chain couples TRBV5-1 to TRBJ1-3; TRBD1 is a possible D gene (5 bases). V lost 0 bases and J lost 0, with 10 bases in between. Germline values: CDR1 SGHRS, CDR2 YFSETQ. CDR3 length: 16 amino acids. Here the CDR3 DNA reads TGCGCCAGCAGCTTGGACGGGGGATACTCTGGAAACACCATATATTTT. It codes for CASSLDGGYSGNTIYF.

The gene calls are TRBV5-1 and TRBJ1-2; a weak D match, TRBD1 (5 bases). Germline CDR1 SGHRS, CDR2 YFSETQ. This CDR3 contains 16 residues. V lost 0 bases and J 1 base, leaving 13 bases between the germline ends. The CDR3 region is CASSLARDSYNYGYTF. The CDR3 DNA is TGCGCCAGCAGCTTGGCTCGGGACTCCTATAACTATGGCTACACCTTC.

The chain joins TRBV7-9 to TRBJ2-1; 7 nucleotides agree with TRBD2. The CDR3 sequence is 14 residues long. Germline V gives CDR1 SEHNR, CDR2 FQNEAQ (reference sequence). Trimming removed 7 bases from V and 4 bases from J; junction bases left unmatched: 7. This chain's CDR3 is CASTLGLQYNEQFF. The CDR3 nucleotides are TGTGCCAGCACCCTGGGACTACAATACAATGAGCAGTTCTTC.

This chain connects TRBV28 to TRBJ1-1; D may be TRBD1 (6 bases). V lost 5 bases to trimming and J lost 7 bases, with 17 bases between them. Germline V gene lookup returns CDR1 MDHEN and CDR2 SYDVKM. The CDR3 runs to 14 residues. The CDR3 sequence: CASSPPGAVLEAFF. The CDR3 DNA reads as TGTGCCAGCAGTCCCCCGGGGGCCGTACTTGAAGCTTTCTTT.

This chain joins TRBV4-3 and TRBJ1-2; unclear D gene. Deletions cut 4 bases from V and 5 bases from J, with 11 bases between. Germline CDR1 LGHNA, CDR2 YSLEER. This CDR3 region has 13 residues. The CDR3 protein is CASSREGWYGYTF. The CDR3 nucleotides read TGCGCCAGCAGCCGGGAAGGATGGTATGGCTACACCTTC.

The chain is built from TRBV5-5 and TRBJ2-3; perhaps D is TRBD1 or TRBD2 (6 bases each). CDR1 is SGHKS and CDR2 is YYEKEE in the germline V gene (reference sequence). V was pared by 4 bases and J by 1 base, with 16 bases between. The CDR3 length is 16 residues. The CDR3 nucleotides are TGTGCCAGCAGCAAATTTACAGGGACTCGCACAGATACGCAGTATTTT. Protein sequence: CASSKFTGTRTDTQYF.

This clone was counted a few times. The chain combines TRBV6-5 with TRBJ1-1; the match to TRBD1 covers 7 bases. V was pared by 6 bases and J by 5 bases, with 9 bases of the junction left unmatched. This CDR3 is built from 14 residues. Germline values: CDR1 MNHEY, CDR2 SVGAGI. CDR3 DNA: TGTGCCAGCAGGGGATACAGGGGAAAGACTGAAGCTTTCTTT. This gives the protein CASRGYRGKTEAFF.

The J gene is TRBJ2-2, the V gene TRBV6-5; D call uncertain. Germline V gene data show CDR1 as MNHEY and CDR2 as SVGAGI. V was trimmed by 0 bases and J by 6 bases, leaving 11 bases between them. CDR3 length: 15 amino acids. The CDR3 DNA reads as TGTGCCAGCAGTTACTCGACTCTGGCGCCCGGGGAGCTGTTTTTT. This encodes CASSYSTLAPGELFF.

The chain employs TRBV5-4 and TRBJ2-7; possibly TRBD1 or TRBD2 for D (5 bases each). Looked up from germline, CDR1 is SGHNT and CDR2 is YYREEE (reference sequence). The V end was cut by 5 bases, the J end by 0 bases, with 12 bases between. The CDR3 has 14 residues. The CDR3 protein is CASSRDAASYEQYF. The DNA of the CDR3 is TGTGCCAGCAGTCGGGACGCTGCCTCCTACGAGCAGTACTTC.

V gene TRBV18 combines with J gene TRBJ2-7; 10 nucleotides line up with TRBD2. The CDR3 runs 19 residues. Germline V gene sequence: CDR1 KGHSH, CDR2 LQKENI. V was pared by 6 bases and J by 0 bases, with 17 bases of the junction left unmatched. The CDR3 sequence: CASSPKASGSSTSSYEQYF. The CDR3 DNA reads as TGTGCCAGCTCCCCGAAGGCTAGCGGGAGCTCCACCAGCTCCTACGAGCAGTACTTC.

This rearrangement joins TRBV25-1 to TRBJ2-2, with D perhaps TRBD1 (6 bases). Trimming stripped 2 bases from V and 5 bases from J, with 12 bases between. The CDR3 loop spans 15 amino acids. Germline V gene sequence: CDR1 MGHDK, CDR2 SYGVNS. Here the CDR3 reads CASSEPRGNTGELFF. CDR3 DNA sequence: TGTGCCAGCAGTGAACCCAGGGGAAATACCGGGGAGCTGTTTTTT.

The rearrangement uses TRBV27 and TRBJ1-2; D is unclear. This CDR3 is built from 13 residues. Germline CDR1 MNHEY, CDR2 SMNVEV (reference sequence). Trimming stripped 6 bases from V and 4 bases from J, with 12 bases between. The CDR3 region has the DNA TGTGCCAGCAGCCCAGACGGGTCCTATGGCTACACCTTC. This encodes CASSPDGSYGYTF.